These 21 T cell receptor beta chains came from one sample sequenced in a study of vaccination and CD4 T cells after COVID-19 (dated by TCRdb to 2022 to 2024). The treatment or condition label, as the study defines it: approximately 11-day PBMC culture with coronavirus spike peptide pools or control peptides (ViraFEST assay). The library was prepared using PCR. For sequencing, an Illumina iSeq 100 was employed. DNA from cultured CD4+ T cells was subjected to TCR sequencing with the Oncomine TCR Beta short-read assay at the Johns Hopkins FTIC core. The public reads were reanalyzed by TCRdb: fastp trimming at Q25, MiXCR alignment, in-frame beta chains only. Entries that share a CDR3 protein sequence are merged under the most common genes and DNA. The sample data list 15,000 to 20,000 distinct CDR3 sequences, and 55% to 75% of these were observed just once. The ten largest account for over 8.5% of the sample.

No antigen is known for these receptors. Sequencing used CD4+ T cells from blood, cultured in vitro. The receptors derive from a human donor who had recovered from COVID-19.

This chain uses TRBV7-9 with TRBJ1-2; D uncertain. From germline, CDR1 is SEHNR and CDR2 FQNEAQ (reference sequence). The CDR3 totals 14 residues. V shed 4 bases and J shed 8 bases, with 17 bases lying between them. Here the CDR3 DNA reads TGTGCCAGCAGCTCCCGGCCCCTCCTGCGGGGCTACACCTTC. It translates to CASSSRPLLRGYTF.

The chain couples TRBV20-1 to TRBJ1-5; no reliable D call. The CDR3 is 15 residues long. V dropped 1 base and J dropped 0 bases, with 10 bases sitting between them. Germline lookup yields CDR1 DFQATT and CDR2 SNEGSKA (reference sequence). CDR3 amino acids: CSARVWEDSNQPQHF. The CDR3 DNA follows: TGCAGTGCTAGAGTATGGGAGGATAGCAATCAGCCCCAGCATTTT.

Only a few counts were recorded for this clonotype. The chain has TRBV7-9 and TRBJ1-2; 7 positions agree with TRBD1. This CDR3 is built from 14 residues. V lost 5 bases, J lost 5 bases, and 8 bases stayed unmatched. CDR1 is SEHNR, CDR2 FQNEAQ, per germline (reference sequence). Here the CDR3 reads CASSARTGGYGYTF. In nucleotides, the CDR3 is TGTGCCAGCAGCGCCCGGACAGGTGGTTATGGCTACACCTTC.

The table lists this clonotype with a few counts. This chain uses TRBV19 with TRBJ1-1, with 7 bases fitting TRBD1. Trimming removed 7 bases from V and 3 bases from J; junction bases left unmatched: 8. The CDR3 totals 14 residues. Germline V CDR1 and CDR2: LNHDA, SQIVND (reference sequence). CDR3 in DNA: TGTGCCAGTAAATATGGCAGGGGGGACACTGAAGCTTTCTTT. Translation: CASKYGRGDTEAFF.

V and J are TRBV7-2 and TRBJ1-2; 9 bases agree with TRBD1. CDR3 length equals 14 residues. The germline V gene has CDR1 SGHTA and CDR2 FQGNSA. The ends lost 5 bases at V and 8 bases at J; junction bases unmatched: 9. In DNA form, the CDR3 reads TGTGCCAGCAGCCTACCGGGACAGGGCGGAGGCTACACCTTC. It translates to CASSLPGQGGGYTF. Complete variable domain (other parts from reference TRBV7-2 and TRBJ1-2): GAGVSQSPSNKVTEKGKDVELRCDPISGHTALYWYRQSLGQGLEFLIYFQGNSAPDKSGLPSDRFSAERTGGSVSTLTIQRTQQEDSAVYLCASSLPGQGGGYTFGSGTRLTVV.

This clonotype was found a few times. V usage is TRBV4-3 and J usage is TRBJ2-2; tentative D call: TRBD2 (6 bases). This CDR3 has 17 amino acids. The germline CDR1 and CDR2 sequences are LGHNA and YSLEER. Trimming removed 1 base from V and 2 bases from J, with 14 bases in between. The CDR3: CASSQARDSVNTGELFF. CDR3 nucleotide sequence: TGCGCCAGCAGCCAAGCCCGGGACTCAGTAAACACCGGGGAGCTGTTTTTT.

CDR3 in DNA: TGTGCCAGCAGCTCGCTTGGTGGAGGGGGAGCAGATACGCAGTATTTT. Protein: CASSSLGGGGADTQYF. V is TRBV11-3 and J is TRBJ2-3; D possibly uses TRBD1 or TRBD2 (6 bases each). Looked up from germline, CDR1 is SGHNT and CDR2 is YENEEA. V dropped 4 bases and J dropped 4 bases, with 18 bases sitting between them. The length of the CDR3 is 16 residues.

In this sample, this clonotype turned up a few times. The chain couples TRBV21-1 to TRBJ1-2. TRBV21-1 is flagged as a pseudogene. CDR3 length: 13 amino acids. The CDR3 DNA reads TGTGCCAGCAGCAAAGCTGGAAACTATGGCTACACCTTC. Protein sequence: CASSKAGNYGYTF.

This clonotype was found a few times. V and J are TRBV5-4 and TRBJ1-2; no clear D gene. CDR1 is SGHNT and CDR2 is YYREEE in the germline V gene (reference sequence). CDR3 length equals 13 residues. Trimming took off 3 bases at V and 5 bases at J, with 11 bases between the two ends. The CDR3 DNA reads TGTGCCAGCAGCTACCGGGATAAATATGGCTACACCTTC. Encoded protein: CASSYRDKYGYTF.

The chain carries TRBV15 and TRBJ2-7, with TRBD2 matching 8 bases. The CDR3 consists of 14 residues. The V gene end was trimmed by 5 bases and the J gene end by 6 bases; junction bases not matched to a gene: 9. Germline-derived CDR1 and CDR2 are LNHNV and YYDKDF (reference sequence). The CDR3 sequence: CATSSNSGSSEQYF. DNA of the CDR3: TGTGCCACCAGCTCCAACAGCGGGAGCAGCGAGCAGTACTTC.

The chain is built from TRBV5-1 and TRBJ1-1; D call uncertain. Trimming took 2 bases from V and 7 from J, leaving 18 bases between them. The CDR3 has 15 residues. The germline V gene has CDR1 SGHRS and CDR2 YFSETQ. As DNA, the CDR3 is TGCGCCAGCAGCTTATCCCCCCCAGGAGAAAATGAAGCTTTCTTT. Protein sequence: CASSLSPPGENEAFF.

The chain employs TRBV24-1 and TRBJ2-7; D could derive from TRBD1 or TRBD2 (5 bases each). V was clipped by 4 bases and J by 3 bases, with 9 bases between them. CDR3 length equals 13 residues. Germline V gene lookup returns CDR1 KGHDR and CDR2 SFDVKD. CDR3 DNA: TGTGCCACCAGTGACGGGGCCCTCTACGAGCAGTACTTC. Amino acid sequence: CATSDGALYEQYF.

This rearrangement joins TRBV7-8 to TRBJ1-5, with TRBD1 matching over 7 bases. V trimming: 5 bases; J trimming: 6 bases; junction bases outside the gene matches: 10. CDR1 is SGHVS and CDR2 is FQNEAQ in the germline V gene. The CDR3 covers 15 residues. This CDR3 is CASSPRGGGIQPQHF. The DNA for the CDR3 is TGTGCCAGCAGCCCTCGGGGAGGGGGCATTCAGCCCCAGCATTTT.

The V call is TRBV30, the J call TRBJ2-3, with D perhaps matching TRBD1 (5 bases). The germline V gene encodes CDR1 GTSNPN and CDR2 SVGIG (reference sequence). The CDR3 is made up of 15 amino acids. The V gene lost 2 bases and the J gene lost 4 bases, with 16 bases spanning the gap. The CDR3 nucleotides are TGTGCCTGGAGTTCCAAGGCAGGGCTCGCAGATACGCAGTATTTT. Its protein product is CAWSSKAGLADTQYF.

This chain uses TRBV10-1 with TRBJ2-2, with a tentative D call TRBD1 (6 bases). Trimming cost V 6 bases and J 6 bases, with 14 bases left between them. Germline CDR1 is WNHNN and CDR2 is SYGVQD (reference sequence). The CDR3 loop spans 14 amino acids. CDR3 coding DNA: TGCGCCAGCAGCACTACAGGGTGGCCCGGGGAGCTGTTTTTT. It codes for CASSTTGWPGELFF.

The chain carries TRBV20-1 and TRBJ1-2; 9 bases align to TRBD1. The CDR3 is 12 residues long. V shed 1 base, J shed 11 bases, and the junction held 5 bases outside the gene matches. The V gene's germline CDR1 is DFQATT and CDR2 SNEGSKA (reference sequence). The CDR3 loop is CSARVDRGRYTF. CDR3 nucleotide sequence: TGCAGTGCTAGAGTGGACAGGGGCAGGTACACCTTC.

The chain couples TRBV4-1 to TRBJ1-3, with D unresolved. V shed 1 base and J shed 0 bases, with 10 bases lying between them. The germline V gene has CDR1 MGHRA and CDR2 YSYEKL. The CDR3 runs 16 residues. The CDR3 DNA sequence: TGCGCCAGCAGCCAAGGCCCCCCCCGCTCTGGAAACACCATATATTTT. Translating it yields CASSQGPPRSGNTIYF.

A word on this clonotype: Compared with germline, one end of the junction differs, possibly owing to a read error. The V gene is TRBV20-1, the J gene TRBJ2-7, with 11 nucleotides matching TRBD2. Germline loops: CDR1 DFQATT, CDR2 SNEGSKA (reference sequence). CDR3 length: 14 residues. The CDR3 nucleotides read TGCAGTGCCCAAAGTAGCGGGAGGGGCCCGTCGTTACACTTC. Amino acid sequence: CSAQSSGRGPSLHF.

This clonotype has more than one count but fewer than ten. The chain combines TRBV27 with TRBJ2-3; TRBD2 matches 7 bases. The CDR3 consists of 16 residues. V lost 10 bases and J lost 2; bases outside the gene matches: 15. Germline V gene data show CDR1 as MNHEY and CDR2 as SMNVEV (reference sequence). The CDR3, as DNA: TGTGCCACCCTCCCACTAGCGAGACATGACACAGATACGCAGTATTTT. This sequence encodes CATLPLARHDTDTQYF.

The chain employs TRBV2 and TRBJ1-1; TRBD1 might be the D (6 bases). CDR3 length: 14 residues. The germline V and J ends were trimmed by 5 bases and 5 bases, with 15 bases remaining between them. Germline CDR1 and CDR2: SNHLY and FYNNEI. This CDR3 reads CASSIQGEETEAFF. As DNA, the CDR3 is TGTGCCAGCAGTATACAGGGTGAGGAAACTGAAGCTTTCTTT.

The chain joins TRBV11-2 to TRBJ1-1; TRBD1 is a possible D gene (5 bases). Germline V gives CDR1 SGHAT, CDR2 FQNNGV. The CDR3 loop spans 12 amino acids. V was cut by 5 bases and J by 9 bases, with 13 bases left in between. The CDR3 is CASSLLDSQAFF. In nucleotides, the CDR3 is TGTGCCAGCAGCCTCCTTGACAGCCAAGCTTTCTTT.